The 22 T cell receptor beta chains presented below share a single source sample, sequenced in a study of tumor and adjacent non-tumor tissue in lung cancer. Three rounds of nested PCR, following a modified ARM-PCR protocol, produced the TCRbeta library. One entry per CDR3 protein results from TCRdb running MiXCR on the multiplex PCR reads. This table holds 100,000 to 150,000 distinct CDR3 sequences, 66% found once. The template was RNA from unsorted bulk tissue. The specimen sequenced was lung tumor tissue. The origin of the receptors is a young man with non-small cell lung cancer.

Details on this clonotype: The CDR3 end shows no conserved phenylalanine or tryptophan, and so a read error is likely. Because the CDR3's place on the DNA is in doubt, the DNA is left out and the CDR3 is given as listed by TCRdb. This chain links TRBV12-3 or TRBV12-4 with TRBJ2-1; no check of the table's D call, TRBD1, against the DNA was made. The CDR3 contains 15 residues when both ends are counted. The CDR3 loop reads CASSPPGGGNNERFL.

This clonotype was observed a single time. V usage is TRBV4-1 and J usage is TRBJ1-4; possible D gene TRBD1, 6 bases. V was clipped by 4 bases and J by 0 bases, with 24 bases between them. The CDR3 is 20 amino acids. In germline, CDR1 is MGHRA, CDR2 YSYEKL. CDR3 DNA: TGCGCCAGCAGCCGGAAGCTGGACCCCCCAAGGACAGCAACTAATGAAAAACTGTTTTTT. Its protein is CASSRKLDPPRTATNEKLFF.

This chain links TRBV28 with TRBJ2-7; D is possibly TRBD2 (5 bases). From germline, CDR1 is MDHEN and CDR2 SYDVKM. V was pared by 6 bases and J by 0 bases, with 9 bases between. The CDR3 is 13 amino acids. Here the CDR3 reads CASRRRGSYEQYF. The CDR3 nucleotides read TGTGCCAGCAGGAGACGGGGCTCCTACGAGCAGTACTTC.

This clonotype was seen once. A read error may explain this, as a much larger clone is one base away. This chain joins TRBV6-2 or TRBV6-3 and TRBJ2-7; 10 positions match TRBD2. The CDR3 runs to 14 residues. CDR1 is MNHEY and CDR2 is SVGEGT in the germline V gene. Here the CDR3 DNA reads TGTGCCAGCACTGGACTAGCGGACTCCTACGAGCAGCACTTC. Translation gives CASTGLADSYEQHF.

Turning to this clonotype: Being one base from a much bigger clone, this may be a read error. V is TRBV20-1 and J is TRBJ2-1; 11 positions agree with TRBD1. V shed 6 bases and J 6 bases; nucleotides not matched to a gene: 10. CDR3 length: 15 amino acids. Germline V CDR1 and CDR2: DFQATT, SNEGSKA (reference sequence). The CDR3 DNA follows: TGCAGTGCCCCAAGGACAGGGGGCATATTCAATGAGCAGTTCTTC. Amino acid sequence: CSAPRTGGIFNEQFF.

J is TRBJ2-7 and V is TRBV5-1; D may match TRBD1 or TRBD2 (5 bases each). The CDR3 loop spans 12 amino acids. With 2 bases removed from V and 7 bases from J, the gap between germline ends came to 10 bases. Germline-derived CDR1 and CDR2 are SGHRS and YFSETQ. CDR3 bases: TGCGCCAGCAGCTTTAGTGGGGGAGAGCAGTACTTC. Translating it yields CASSFSGGEQYF.

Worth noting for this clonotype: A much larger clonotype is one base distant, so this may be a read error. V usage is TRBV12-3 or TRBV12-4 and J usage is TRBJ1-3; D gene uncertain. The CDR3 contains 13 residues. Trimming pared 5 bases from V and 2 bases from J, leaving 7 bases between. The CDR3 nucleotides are TGTGCCAGCAGTATCGGTGCTGGAAACACCATATATTTT. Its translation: CASSIGAGNTIYF.

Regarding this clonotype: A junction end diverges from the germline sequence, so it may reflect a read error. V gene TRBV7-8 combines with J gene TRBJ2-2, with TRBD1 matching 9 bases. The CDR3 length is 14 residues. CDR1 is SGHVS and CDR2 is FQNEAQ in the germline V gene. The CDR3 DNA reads TGTGCCAGCCGGACAGGGGCCACCACCGGGGACCTGTTTTTT. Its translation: CASRTGATTGDLFF.

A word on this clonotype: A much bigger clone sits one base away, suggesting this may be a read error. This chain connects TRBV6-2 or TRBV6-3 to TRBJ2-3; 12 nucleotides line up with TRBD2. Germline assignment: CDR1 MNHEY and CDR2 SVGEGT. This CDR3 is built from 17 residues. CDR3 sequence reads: CASSKYRTSGNTDMQYF. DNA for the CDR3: TGTGCCAGCAGCAAATACCGGACTAGCGGGAACACAGATATGCAGTATTTT.

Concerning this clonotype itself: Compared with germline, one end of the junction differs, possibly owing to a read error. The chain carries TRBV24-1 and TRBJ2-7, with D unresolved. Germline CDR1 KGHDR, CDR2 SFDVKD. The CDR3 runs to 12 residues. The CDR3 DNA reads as TGTGTCACCTCCGCCGGGTCCTACGAGCAGTACTTC. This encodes CVTSAGSYEQYF.

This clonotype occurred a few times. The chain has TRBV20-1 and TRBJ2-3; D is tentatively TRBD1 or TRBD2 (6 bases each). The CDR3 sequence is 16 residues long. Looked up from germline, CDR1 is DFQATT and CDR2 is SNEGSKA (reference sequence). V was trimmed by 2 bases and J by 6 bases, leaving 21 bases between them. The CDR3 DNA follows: TGCAGTGCTAGACCCACGACAGGAGTCGGAGGGGATACGCAGTATTTT. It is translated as CSARPTTGVGGDTQYF.

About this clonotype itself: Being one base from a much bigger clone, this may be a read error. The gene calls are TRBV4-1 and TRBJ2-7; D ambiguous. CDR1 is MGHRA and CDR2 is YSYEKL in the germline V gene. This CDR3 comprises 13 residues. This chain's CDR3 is CASTPRYSYGQYF. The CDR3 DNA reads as TGCGCCAGCACCCCAAGATACAGCTACGGGCAGTACTTC.

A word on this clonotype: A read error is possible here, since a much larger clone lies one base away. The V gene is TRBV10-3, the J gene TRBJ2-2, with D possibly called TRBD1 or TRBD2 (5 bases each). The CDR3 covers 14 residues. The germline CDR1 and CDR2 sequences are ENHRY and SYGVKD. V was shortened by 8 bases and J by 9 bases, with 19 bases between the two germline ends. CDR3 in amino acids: CAIAGREGTWELFF. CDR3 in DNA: TGTGCCATCGCGGGCAGGGAAGGAACCTGGGAGCTGTTTTTT.

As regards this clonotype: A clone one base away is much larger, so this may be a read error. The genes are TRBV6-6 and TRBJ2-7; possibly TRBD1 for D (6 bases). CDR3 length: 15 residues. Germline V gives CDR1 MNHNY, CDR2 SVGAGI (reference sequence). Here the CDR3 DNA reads TGTGCCAGCAGTCTCAGCAGGGGATCCACCTACGGGCAGTACTTC. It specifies CASSLSRGSTYGQYF.

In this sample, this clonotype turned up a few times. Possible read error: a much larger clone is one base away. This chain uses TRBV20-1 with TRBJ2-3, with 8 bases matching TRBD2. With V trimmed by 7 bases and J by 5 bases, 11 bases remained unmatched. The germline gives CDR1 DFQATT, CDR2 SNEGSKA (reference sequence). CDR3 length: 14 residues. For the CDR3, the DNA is TGCAGTGTCCCCCGGGCGGGAGGTCGAGATACGCAGTATTTT. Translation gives CSVPRAGGRDTQYF.

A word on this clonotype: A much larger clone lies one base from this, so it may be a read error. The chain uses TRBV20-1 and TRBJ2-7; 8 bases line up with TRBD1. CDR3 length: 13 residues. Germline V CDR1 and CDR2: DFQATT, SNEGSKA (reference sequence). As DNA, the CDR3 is TGCATTGCTAGAAGGACAGGGATGGGCGAGCAGTACTTC. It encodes CIARRTGMGEQYF.

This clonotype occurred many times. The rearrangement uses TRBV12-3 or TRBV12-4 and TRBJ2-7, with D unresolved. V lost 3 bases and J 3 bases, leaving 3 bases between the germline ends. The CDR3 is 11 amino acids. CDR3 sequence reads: CASSFGYEQYF. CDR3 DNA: TGTGCCAGCAGTTTCGGCTACGAGCAGTACTTC.

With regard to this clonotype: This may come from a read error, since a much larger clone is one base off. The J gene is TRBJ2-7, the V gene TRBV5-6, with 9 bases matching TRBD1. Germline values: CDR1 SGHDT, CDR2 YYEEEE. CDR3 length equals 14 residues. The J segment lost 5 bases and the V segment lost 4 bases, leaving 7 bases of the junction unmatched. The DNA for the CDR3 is TGTGCCAGCAGCAATGACAGGGGGTTCAACGAGCAGTACTTC. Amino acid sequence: CASSNDRGFNEQYF.

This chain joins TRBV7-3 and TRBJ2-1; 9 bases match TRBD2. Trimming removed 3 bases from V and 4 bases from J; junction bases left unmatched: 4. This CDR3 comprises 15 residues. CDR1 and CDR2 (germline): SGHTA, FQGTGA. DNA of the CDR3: TGTGCCAGCAGCTTTAGCGGGGGTTGGTACAATGAGCAGTTCTTC. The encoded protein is CASSFSGGWYNEQFF. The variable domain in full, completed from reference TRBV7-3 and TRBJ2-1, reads GAGVSQTPSNKVTEKGKYVELRCDPISGHTALYWYRQSLGQGPEFLIYFQGTGAADDSGLPNDRFFAVRPEGSVSTLKIQRTERGDSAVYLCASSFSGGWYNEQFFGPGTRLTVL.

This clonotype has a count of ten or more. Here the CDR3 DNA reads TGTGCCAGTAGGACGGGCCCCGCGATGAATGAGCAGTTCTTC. Translation gives CASRTGPAMNEQFF. The V call is TRBV19, the J call TRBJ2-1; no definite D call. The CDR3 sequence is 14 residues long. The germline gives CDR1 LNHDA, CDR2 SQIVND (reference sequence). The germline V and J ends were trimmed by 6 bases and 7 bases, with 16 bases remaining between them.

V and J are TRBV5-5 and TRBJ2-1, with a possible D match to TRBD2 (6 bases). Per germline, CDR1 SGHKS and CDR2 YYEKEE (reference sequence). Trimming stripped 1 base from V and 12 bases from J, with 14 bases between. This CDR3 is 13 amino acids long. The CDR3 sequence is CASSLQGGDGQFF. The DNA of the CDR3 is TGTGCCAGCAGCTTGCAGGGAGGAGATGGGCAGTTCTTC.

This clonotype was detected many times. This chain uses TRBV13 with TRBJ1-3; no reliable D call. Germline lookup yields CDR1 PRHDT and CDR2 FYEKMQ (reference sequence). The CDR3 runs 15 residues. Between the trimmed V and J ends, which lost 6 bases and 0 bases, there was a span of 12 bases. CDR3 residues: CASSKSIYSGNTIYF. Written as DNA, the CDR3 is TGTGCCAGCAGTAAAAGCATTTACTCTGGAAACACCATATATTTT.